These 14 T cell receptor beta chains originate from one sample sequenced in a study of circulating and synovial CD4+ cells in juvenile arthritis. Sequencing used immunoSEQ multiplex PCR; TCRdb keeps in-frame clones, though not all of them. This sample has roughly 4,000 clones; roughly 79% occur once, and the top ten carry approximately 3.7%. The source material was CD4+ T cells from synovial fluid. Receptors originate from a human donor with juvenile idiopathic arthritis.

V and J are TRBV7-2 and TRBJ1-1, with D possibly matching TRBD1 (6 bases). This CDR3 spans 14 amino acids. Germline values: CDR1 SGHTA, CDR2 FQGNSA. V lost 1 base and J 11 bases, leaving 17 bases between the germline ends. As DNA, the CDR3 is TGTGCCAGCAGCTTAGTCACCGGGGGGCGCCCCGCTTTCTTT. Its translation is CASSLVTGGRPAFF.

A remark on this clone: The sample has other DNA sequences that encode this CDR3 too. V and J are TRBV7-8 and TRBJ1-6; 7 nucleotides agree with TRBD1. This CDR3 is 19 amino acids long. Germline V CDR1 and CDR2: SGHVS, FQNEAQ. J gave up 10 bases and V 5 bases, and 23 bases lay outside the gene matches. The CDR3 bases are TGTGCCAGCAGCCTGCCTTGGAAGACAGGGAGAGTTCGTAGATCACCCCTCCACTTT. It encodes CASSLPWKTGRVRRSPLHF.

The chain is built from TRBV10-3 and TRBJ2-5; maybe TRBD2 (7 bases). The J call may be wrong; the DNA end is better matched by TRBJ2-7. Germline V CDR1 and CDR2: ENHRY, SYGVKD. The CDR3 runs 14 residues. This chain's CDR3 is CAISVGAGAYEQYF. The CDR3 nucleotides are TGTGCCATCAGTGTGGGGGCGGGGGCCTACGAGCAGTACTTC.

The genes are TRBV19 and TRBJ2-1; 10 nucleotides align to TRBD2. CDR1 LNHDA and CDR2 SQIVND come from the germline V gene (reference sequence). The J segment lost 7 bases and the V segment lost 4 bases, leaving 13 bases of the junction unmatched. The CDR3 runs to 17 residues. The CDR3 protein is CASSTTSGAFIRNEQFF. The CDR3 DNA sequence: TGTGCCAGTAGTACAACTAGCGGGGCTTTTATTCGGAATGAGCAGTTCTTC.

This sequence joins TRBV28 and TRBJ2-2, with TRBD2 as a possible D gene (6 bases). There are 17 residues in the CDR3. In germline, CDR1 is MDHEN, CDR2 SYDVKM. V lost 6 bases to trimming and J lost 0 bases, with 17 bases between them. The CDR3 DNA is TGTGCCAGCAGCCGAACTTATAGCGGCACGAACACCGGGGAGCTGTTTTTT. This encodes CASSRTYSGTNTGELFF.

The genes are TRBV5-1 and TRBJ2-5, with D tentatively TRBD2 (6 bases). V was cut by 4 bases and J by 4 bases, with 20 bases left in between. Germline V gene data show CDR1 as SGHRS and CDR2 as YFSETQ. The CDR3 is 16 residues long. The CDR3 protein is CASSPWGGVKLETQYF. For the CDR3, the DNA is TGCGCCAGCAGCCCGTGGGGCGGGGTAAAACTAGAGACCCAGTACTTC.

The rearrangement joins TRBV7-2 to TRBJ2-2; 14 nucleotides align to TRBD2. Germline V gives CDR1 SGHTA, CDR2 FQGNSA. With 4 bases clipped from V and 7 bases from J, the junction kept 5 bases outside the gene matches. The CDR3 has 16 residues. DNA of the CDR3: TGTGCCAGCAGCTGGGGGACTAGCGGGAGAAGCGGGGAGCTGTTTTTT. It encodes CASSWGTSGRSGELFF.

The gene calls are TRBV29-1 and TRBJ2-3; tentatively, D is TRBD2 (7 bases). The V gene's germline CDR1 is SQVTM and CDR2 ANQGSEA. V gave up 3 bases and J gave up 4 bases, with 14 bases separating them. The CDR3 totals 14 residues. The CDR3 DNA reads TGCAGCGTTGAGGGGGGGAAGGGGGCAGATACGCAGTATTTT. Translated, it gives CSVEGGKGADTQYF.

This chain links TRBV27 with TRBJ1-1, with D possibly being TRBD1 (5 bases). This CDR3 is 16 amino acids long. Trimming pared 3 bases from V and 5 bases from J, leaving 19 bases between. Germline CDR1 MNHEY, CDR2 SMNVEV (reference sequence). The CDR3 is CASSFLGPTGGTEAFF. CDR3 nucleotides: TGTGCCAGCAGTTTTCTGGGGCCTACAGGAGGGACTGAAGCTTTCTTT.

This rearrangement joins TRBV10-2 to TRBJ1-5, with D tentatively TRBD1 (5 bases). The CDR3 covers 13 residues. V lost 4 bases and J 6 bases, leaving 10 bases between the germline ends. The V gene's germline CDR1 is WSHSY and CDR2 SAAADI. The CDR3 DNA sequence: TGCGCCAGCAGTGGGGGGGTGGGTCAGCCCCAGCATTTT. Translation: CASSGGVGQPQHF.

The chain employs TRBV7-3 and TRBJ2-1; D gene uncertain. CDR3 length: 13 amino acids. CDR1 is SGHTA, CDR2 FQGTGA, per germline. Trimming removed 4 bases at V and 2 bases at J, with 6 bases between. The CDR3 sequence is CASSSGTYNEQFF. The CDR3 DNA reads TGTGCCAGCAGCTCGGGTACCTACAATGAGCAGTTCTTC.

The V call is TRBV6-1, the J call TRBJ1-6; D might be TRBD1 (5 bases). Trimming took off 2 bases at V and 10 bases at J, with 21 bases between the two ends. Germline V CDR1 and CDR2: MNHNS, SASEGT. The CDR3 spans 17 residues. The CDR3 region is CASSERVGGGSVSPLHF. DNA for the CDR3: TGTGCCAGCAGTGAACGCGTCGGGGGGGGATCAGTGTCACCCCTCCACTTT.

The chain carries TRBV5-4 and TRBJ2-2, with TRBD2 identical over 7 bases. Losses at the gene ends were 2 bases for V and 1 base for J; bases not matched to a gene: 5. This CDR3 spans 16 amino acids. The germline V gene encodes CDR1 SGHNT and CDR2 YYREEE (reference sequence). CDR3 region: CASSFKTGGNTGELFF. In DNA form, the CDR3 reads TGTGCCAGCAGCTTTAAGACGGGAGGGAACACCGGGGAGCTGTTTTTT.

This clone was counted only a few times. The chain uses TRBV7-2 and TRBJ2-4, with TRBD1 as a possible D gene (6 bases). The CDR3 spans 17 residues. CDR1 is SGHTA and CDR2 is FQGNSA in the germline V gene. V was pared by 2 bases and J by 0 bases, with 14 bases between. This CDR3 is CASSLYTGIVAKNIQYF. In nucleotides, the CDR3 is TGTGCCAGCAGCTTATATACAGGGATTGTAGCCAAAAACATTCAGTACTTC.